This passage covers 20 T cell receptor beta chains from one sample sequenced in a study of T cell repertoires in cytomegalovirus infection (dated by TCRdb to about 2019). TCRdb shows the sequencer as Illumina HiSeq 1500. The public reads were reprocessed in TCRdb via fastp at Q25 and MiXCR, keeping in-frame beta chains. For every CDR3 protein sequence, its rows merge into one entry that carries the most common genes and DNA. The sample profile shows 200,000 to 250,000 distinct CDR3 sequences; over 20% of them were found once. Of the sample, 15% to 20% is held by the ten largest clones. Sequencing used CD8+ T cells from PBMCs. Every receptor here comes from a human donor in good health (CMV status not recorded). Some clones in this sample may be carry-over from other donors' samples.

The V call is TRBV28, the J call TRBJ2-7; maybe TRBD1 (6 bases). Germline V gives CDR1 MDHEN, CDR2 SYDVKM. Trimming cost V 2 bases and J 3 bases, with 17 bases left between them. This CDR3 spans 16 amino acids. The CDR3, as DNA: TGTGCCAGCAGTTTACGGCCAGGGGCTTACCACTACGAGCAGTACTTC. Its translation: CASSLRPGAYHYEQYF. The complete variable domain, with remaining parts taken from reference TRBV28 and TRBJ2-7, reads DVKVTQSSRYLVKRTGEKVFLECVQDMDHENMFWYRQDPGLGLRLIYFSYDVKMKEKGDIPEGYSVSREKKERFSLILESASTNQTSMYLCASSLRPGAYHYEQYFGPGTRLTVT.

This clonotype was seen a handful of times. The V call is TRBV7-6, the J call TRBJ2-7, with D unclear. The CDR3 loop spans 14 amino acids. The germline CDR1 and CDR2 sequences are SGHVS and FNYEAQ. The V end lost 4 bases, the J end lost 5 bases, and 15 bases lay between the germline ends. CDR3 in amino acids: CASSSQASWDEQYF. Written as DNA, the CDR3 is TGTGCCAGCAGCTCCCAGGCGTCTTGGGACGAGCAGTACTTC. Using reference TRBV7-6 and TRBJ2-7 for the parts outside the CDR3, the full variable domain is GAGVSQSPRYKVTKRGQDVALRCDPISGHVSLYWYRQALGQGPEFLTYFNYEAQQDKSGLPNDRFSAERPEGSISTLTIQRTEQRDSAMYRCASSSQASWDEQYFGPGTRLTVT.

Comment on this clonotype: One junction end disagrees with the germline gene, perhaps due to a read error. The CDR3 DNA reads TGTGTCAGCAGTTTAGAGGGACAGGGTTGGAACACTGAAGCTTTCTTT. Protein sequence: CVSSLEGQGWNTEAFF. The genes are TRBV27 and TRBJ1-1; 9 bases map to TRBD1. CDR1 is MNHEY and CDR2 is SMNVEV in the germline V gene (reference sequence). This CDR3 has 16 amino acids.

This sequence joins TRBV19 and TRBJ2-1, with D possibly called TRBD1 or TRBD2 (5 bases each). The V gene lost 3 bases and the J gene lost 8 bases, with 11 bases spanning the gap. CDR1 and CDR2 from the germline V gene are LNHDA and SQIVND (reference sequence). This CDR3 region has 13 residues. CDR3 nucleotides: TGTGCCAGTAGTATTCTTTTGGGGGATGAGCAGTTCTTC. It translates to CASSILLGDEQFF.

The rearrangement uses TRBV2 and TRBJ1-1; possibly TRBD1 for D (6 bases). Trimming shortened V by 10 bases and J by 9 bases, and 12 bases separated the two germline ends. Germline CDR1 and CDR2: SNHLY and FYNNEI. This CDR3 is built from 10 residues. Written as DNA, the CDR3 is TGTGCCACCAAACAGGGACAAGCTTTCTTT. It codes for CATKQGQAFF. The full variable domain, with the rest looked up from reference TRBV2 and TRBJ1-1, is EPEVTQTPSHQVTQMGQEVILRCVPISNHLYFYWYRQILGQKVEFLVSFYNNEISEKSEIFDDQFSVERPDGSNFTLKIRSTKLEDSAMYFCATKQGQAFFGQGTRLTVV.

The chain has TRBV28 and TRBJ1-6; D unresolved. Trimming took 7 bases from V and 9 from J, leaving 10 bases between them. CDR3 size: 12 residues. Germline CDR1 reads MDHEN; CDR2 reads SYDVKM. This CDR3 reads CASNDKGSPLHF. CDR3 sequence (DNA): TGTGCCAGCAACGACAAGGGTTCACCCCTCCACTTT.

The chain links TRBV20-1 to TRBJ2-1; a weak D match, TRBD2 (5 bases). V lost 4 bases and J 6 bases, leaving 10 bases between the germline ends. CDR3 length: 12 residues. Germline CDR1 is DFQATT and CDR2 is SNEGSKA (reference sequence). The CDR3 coding sequence is TGCAGTGCTACGATAGGAGGCAATGAGCAGTTCTTC. It codes for CSATIGGNEQFF.

The chain uses TRBV12-3 or TRBV12-4 and TRBJ1-1, with 9 positions matching TRBD1. This CDR3 region has 14 residues. The ends lost 5 bases at V and 4 bases at J; junction bases unmatched: 5. The CDR3 region has the DNA TGTGCCAGCAGTGAGGACAGGGGTACCACTGAAGCTTTCTTT. Protein product: CASSEDRGTTEAFF.

Many counts were recorded for this clonotype. J is TRBJ2-7 and V is TRBV12-3 or TRBV12-4; D is undetermined. CDR3 length equals 13 residues. V was clipped by 10 bases and J by 3 bases, with 16 bases between them. The CDR3 DNA sequence: TGTGCCACCTCTACCGGACGATTCTACGAGCAGTACTTC. It encodes CATSTGRFYEQYF.

V gene TRBV5-1 combines with J gene TRBJ2-7; 9 bases are a match to TRBD1. This CDR3 contains 14 residues. CDR1 is SGHRS and CDR2 is YFSETQ in the germline V gene. Trimming cost V 5 bases and J 5 bases; bases outside gene matches: 8. CDR3 nucleotides: TGCGCCAGCAGGGACAGGGGTTGGGGACACGAGCAGTACTTC. This sequence encodes CASRDRGWGHEQYF.

This clonotype was recorded a few times. The CDR3 loop is CSVEGVQGMNTEAFF. In DNA, the CDR3 is TGCAGCGTTGAAGGGGTCCAGGGGATGAACACTGAAGCTTTCTTT. The chain has TRBV29-1 and TRBJ1-1; a weak D match, TRBD1 (6 bases). CDR1 SQVTM and CDR2 ANQGSEA come from the germline V gene. The CDR3 totals 15 residues. V lost 1 base and J lost 0, with 12 bases in between.

V is TRBV30 and J is TRBJ1-1; a possible D gene is TRBD1 (5 bases). The ends were cut back, 2 bases at V and 3 bases at J, with 13 bases in the middle. The CDR3 contains 14 residues. Germline CDR1 GTSNPN, CDR2 SVGIG (reference sequence). This CDR3 reads CAWSLGVGDTEAFF. The CDR3 region has the DNA TGTGCCTGGAGTCTGGGGGTTGGCGACACTGAAGCTTTCTTT.

In this sample, this clonotype turned up a few times. The genes are TRBV12-3 or TRBV12-4 and TRBJ2-5; no clear D. The CDR3 runs to 14 residues. V was clipped by 2 bases and J by 1 base, with 8 bases between them. The CDR3 nucleotides read TGTGCCAGCAGTTTACTGCCAGGCCAAGAGACCCAGTACTTC. Amino acid sequence: CASSLLPGQETQYF.

As regards this clonotype: This sequence may be a read error, since a much larger clone differs from it by one base. The chain carries TRBV19 and TRBJ1-5; D gene uncertain. The CDR3 is 16 amino acids. CDR1 and CDR2 from the germline V gene are LNHDA and SQIVND (reference sequence). The CDR3 coding sequence is TGTGCCAGTAGTATAGATCATCCGGGCGGCAATCTGCCCCAGCATTTT. Translated: CASSIDHPGGNLPQHF. The full variable domain, in which reference TRBV19 and TRBJ1-5 provide the parts outside the CDR3, is DGGITQSPKYLFRKEGQNVTLSCEQNLNHDAMYWYRQDPGQGLRLIYYSQIVNDFQKGDIAEGYSVSREKKESFPLTVTSAQKNPTAFYLCASSIDHPGGNLPQHFGDGTRLSIL.

The V and J genes are TRBV6-4 and TRBJ1-6, with 8 bases matching TRBD1. The CDR3 sequence is 14 residues long. CDR1 MRHNA and CDR2 SNTAGT come from the germline V gene. With 7 bases clipped from V and 14 bases from J, the junction kept 13 bases outside the gene matches. In nucleotides, the CDR3 is TGTGCCAGCATTTACAGGGGGAACCTTCCATCCCTCCACTTT. This gives the protein CASIYRGNLPSLHF.

The chain recombines TRBV20-1 with TRBJ1-1, with D unresolved. The CDR3 runs 11 residues. Trimming took 3 bases from V and 4 from J, leaving 6 bases between them. The germline V gene encodes CDR1 DFQATT and CDR2 SNEGSKA (reference sequence). In DNA form, the CDR3 reads TGCAGTGCTAGTGAAGGCACTGAAGCTTTCTTT. Protein: CSASEGTEAFF.

This clonotype was seen a few times. This chain connects TRBV24-1 to TRBJ2-1; 8 bases are shared with TRBD1. Trimming removed 4 bases from V and 4 bases from J; junction bases left unmatched: 2. This CDR3 contains 14 residues. Per the germline V gene, CDR1 is KGHDR and CDR2 is SFDVKD. Here the CDR3 DNA reads TGTGCCACCAGTGACGGACAGGGATACAATGAGCAGTTCTTC. This codes for CATSDGQGYNEQFF.

This clonotype has at least ten counts. The rearrangement joins TRBV7-8 to TRBJ2-3, with 8 bases matching TRBD2. Trimming at V came to 3 bases and at J to 11 bases, leaving 10 bases not matched to a gene. Per the germline V gene, CDR1 is SGHVS and CDR2 is FQNEAQ. This CDR3 is 14 amino acids long. The CDR3 protein is CASSFFGGAIMQYF. CDR3 DNA: TGTGCCAGCAGCTTCTTCGGGGGGGCCATAATGCAGTATTTT.

This clonotype was counted at least ten times. This chain connects TRBV28 to TRBJ2-7; TRBD2 aligns across 8 bases. This CDR3 contains 14 residues. V gave up 4 bases and J gave up 7 bases; unmatched junction bases: 9. Germline CDR1 is MDHEN and CDR2 is SYDVKM. This chain's CDR3 is CASSSRGGEEEQYF. The CDR3 nucleotides are TGTGCCAGCAGTTCCCGGGGGGGCGAGGAAGAGCAGTACTTC.

This clonotype turned up a few times. V is TRBV20-1 and J is TRBJ1-2, with 8 bases identical to TRBD1. The CDR3 has 13 residues. With V trimmed by 0 bases and J by 8 bases, 5 bases remained unmatched. Germline-derived CDR1 and CDR2 are DFQATT and SNEGSKA (reference sequence). In nucleotides, the CDR3 is TGCAGTGCTAGAGATCCCAGGGGGCAGGGCTACACCTTC. The encoded protein is CSARDPRGQGYTF.